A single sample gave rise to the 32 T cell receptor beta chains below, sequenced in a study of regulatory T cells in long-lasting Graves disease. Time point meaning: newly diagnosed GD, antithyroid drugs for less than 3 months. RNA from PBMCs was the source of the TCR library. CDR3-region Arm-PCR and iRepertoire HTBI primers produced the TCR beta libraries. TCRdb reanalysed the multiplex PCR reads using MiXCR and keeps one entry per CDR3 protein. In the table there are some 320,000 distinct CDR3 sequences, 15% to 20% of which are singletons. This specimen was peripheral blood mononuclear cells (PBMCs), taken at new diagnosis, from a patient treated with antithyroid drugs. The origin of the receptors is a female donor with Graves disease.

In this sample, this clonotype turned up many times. The DNA for the CDR3 is TGTGCCAGCACCGAGACCGGAGGGTCACCCCTCCACTTT. It is translated as CASTETGGSPLHF. The chain combines TRBV28 with TRBJ1-6; no clear D gene. The germline V gene has CDR1 MDHEN and CDR2 SYDVKM. The V and J ends lost 7 bases and 10 bases respectively, with 14 bases between them. The CDR3 is 13 amino acids.

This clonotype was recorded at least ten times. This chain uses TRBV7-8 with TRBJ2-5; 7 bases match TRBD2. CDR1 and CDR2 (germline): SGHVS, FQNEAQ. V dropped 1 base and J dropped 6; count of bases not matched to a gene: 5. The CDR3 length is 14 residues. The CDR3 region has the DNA TGTGCCAGCAGCTTAGGACTAGCTGGGAAGACCCAGTACTTC. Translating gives CASSLGLAGKTQYF. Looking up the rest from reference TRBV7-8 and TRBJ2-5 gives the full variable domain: GAGVSQSPRYKVAKRGQDVALRCDPISGHVSLFWYQQALGQGPEFLTYFQNEAQLDKSGLPSDRFFAERPEGSVSTLKIQRTQQEDSAVYLCASSLGLAGKTQYFGPGTRLLVL.

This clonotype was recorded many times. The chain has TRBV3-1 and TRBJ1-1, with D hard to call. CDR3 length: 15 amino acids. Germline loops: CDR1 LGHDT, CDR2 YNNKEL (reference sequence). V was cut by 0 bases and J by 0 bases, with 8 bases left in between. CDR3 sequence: CASSQDLILNTEAFF. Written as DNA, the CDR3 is TGTGCCAGCAGCCAAGATCTGATTCTGAACACTGAAGCTTTCTTT.

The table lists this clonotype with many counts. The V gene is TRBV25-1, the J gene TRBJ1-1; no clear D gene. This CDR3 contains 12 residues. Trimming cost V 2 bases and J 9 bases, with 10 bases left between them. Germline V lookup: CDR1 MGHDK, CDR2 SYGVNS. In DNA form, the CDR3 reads TGTGCCAGCAGTGAAGGGTGGGCCCAAGCTTTCTTT. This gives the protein CASSEGWAQAFF.

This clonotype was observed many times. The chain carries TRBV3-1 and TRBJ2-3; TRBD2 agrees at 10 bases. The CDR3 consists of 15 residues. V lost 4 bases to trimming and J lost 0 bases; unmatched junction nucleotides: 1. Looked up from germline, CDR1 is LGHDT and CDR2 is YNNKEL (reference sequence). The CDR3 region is CASSLTSGSTDTQYF. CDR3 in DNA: TGTGCCAGCAGCCTGACTAGCGGGAGCACAGATACGCAGTATTTT.

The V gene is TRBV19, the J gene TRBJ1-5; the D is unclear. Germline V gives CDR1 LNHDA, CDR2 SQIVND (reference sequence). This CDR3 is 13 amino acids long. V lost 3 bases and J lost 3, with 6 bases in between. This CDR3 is CASSIALNQPQHF. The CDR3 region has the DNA TGTGCCAGTAGTATTGCCCTCAATCAGCCCCAGCATTTT.

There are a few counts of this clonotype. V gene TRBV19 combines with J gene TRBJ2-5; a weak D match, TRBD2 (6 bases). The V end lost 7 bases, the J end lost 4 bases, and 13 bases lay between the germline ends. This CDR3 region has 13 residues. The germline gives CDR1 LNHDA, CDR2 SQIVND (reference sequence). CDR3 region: CASKGGKAETQYF. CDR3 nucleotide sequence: TGTGCCAGTAAGGGCGGGAAGGCAGAGACCCAGTACTTC.

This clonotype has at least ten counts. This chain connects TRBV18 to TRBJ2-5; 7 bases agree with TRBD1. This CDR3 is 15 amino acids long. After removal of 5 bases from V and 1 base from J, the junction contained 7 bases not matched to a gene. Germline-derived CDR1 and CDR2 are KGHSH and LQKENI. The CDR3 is CASSSPGTAQETQYF. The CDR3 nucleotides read TGTGCCAGCTCAAGTCCCGGGACAGCCCAAGAGACCCAGTACTTC.

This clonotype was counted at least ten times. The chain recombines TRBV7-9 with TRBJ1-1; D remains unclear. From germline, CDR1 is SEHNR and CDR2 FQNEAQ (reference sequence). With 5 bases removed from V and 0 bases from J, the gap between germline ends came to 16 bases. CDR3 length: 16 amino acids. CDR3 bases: TGTGCCAGCAGCCCCCTCGGTACCTTTATGAACACTGAAGCTTTCTTT. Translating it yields CASSPLGTFMNTEAFF. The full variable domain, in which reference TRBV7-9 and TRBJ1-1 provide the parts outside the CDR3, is DTGVSQNPRHKITKRGQNVTFRCDPISEHNRLYWYRQTLGQGPEFLTYFQNEAQLEKSRLLSDRFSAERPKGSFSTLEIQRTEQGDSAMYLCASSPLGTFMNTEAFFGQGTRLTVV.

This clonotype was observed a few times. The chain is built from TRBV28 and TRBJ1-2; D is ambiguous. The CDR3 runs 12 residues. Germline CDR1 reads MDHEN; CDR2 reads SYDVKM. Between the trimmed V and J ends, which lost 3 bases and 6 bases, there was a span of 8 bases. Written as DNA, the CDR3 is TGTGCCAGCAGTTTGGCTCAGAATGGCTACACCTTC. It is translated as CASSLAQNGYTF.

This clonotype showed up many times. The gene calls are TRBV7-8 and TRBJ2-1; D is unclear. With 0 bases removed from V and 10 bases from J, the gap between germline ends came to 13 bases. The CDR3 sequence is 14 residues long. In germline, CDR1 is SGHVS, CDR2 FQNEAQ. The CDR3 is CASSLADPTGEQFF. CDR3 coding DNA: TGTGCCAGCAGCTTAGCCGACCCCACGGGCGAGCAGTTCTTC.

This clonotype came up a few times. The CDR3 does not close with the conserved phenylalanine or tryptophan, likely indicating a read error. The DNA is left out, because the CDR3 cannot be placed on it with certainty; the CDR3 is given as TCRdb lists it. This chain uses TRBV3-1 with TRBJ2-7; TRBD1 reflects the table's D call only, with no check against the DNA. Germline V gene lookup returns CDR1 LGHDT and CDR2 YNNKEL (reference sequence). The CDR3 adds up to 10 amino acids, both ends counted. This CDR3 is CASSQDLPGA.

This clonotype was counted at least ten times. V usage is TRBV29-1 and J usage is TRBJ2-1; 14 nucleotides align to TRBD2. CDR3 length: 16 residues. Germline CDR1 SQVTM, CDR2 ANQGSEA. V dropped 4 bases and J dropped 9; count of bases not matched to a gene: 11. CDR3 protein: CSVGRTSGRITPEQFF. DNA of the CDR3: TGCAGCGTTGGGCGGACTAGCGGGAGGATCACCCCTGAGCAGTTCTTC.

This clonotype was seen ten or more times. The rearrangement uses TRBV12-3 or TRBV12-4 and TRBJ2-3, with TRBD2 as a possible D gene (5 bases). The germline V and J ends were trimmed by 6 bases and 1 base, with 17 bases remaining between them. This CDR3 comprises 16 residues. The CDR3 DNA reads TGTGCCAGCAGCCTGAACCCGCGGGCACGCACAGATACGCAGTATTTT. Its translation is CASSLNPRARTDTQYF.

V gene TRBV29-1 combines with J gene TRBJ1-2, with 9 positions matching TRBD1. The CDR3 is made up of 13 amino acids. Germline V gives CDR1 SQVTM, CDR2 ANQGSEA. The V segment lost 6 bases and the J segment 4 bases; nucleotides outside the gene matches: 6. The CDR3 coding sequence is TGCAGCGTAGTCCCGGGACAGGGCTATGGCTACACCTTC. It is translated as CSVVPGQGYGYTF.

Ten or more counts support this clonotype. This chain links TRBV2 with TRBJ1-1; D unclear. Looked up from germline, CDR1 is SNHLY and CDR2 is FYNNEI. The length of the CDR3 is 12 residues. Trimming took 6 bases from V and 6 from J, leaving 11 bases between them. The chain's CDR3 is CASRGERPEAFF. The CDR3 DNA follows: TGTGCCAGCAGGGGAGAGAGGCCTGAAGCTTTCTTT.

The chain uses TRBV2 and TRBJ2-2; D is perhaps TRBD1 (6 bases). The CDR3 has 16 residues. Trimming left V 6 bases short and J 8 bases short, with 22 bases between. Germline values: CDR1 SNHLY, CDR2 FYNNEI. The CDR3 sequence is CASRNWGQGKRGELFF. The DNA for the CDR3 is TGTGCCAGCAGGAACTGGGGGCAGGGTAAACGTGGGGAGCTGTTTTTT.

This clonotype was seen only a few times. Written as DNA, the CDR3 is TGTGCCAGCAGCTCCCCGGCCGAGGCGATTGAGCAGTTCTTC. This gives the protein CASSSPAEAIEQFF. The chain is built from TRBV7-8 and TRBJ2-1; D is unclear. Germline assignment: CDR1 SGHVS and CDR2 FQNEAQ. Trimming pared 4 bases from V and 9 bases from J, leaving 16 bases between. The CDR3 extends over 14 amino acids.

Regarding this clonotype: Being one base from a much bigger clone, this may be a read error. CDR3 in amino acids: CASSFPGLAGLYEQFF. Written as DNA, the CDR3 is TGTGCCAGCAGCTTTCCGGGACTAGCGGGACTCTACGAGCAGTTCTTC. V and J are TRBV11-2 and TRBJ2-1; the match to TRBD2 covers 13 bases. The junction had 9 bases not matched to a gene; V was cut back by 3 bases and J by 10 bases. Germline loops: CDR1 SGHAT, CDR2 FQNNGV. The CDR3 consists of 16 residues.

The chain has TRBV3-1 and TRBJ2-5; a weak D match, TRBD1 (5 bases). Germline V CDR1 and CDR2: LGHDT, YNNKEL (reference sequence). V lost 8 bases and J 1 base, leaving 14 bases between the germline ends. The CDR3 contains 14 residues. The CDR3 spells CASSPGQTQETQYF. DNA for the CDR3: TGTGCCAGCTCACCAGGGCAGACCCAAGAGACCCAGTACTTC.

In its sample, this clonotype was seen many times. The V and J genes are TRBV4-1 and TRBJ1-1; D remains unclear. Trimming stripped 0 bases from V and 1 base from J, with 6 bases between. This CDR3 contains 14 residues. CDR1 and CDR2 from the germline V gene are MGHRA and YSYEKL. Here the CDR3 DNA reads TGCGCCAGCAGCCAAGATAGGAGGAACACTGAAGCTTTCTTT. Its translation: CASSQDRRNTEAFF.

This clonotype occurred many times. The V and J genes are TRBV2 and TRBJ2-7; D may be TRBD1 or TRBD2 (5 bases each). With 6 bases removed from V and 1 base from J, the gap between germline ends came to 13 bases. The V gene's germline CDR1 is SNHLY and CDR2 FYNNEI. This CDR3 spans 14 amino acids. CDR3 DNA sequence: TGTGCCAGCAGCGCCGGGACGAATTCCTACGAGCAGTACTTC. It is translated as CASSAGTNSYEQYF.

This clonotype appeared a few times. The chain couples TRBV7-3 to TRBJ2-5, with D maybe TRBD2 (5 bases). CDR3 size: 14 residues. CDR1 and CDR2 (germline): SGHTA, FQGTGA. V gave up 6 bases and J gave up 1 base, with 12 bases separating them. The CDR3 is CASSRRSIQETQYF. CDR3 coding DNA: TGTGCCAGCAGTCGGAGGAGCATCCAAGAGACCCAGTACTTC.

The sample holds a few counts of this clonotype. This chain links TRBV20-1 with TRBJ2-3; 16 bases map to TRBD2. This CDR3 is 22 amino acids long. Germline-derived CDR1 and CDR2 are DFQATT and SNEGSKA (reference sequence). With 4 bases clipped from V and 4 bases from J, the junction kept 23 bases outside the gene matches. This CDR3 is CSANPLLPGLAGGPGESDTQYF. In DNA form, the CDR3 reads TGCAGTGCTAACCCCTTATTACCGGGACTAGCGGGAGGGCCGGGGGAATCAGATACGCAGTATTTT.

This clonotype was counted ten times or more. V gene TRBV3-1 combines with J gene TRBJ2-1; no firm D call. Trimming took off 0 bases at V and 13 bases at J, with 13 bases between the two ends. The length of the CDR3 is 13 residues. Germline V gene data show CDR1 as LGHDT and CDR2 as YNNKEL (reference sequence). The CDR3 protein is CASSQERLQTQFF. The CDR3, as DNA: TGTGCCAGCAGCCAAGAGAGATTGCAAACCCAGTTCTTC.

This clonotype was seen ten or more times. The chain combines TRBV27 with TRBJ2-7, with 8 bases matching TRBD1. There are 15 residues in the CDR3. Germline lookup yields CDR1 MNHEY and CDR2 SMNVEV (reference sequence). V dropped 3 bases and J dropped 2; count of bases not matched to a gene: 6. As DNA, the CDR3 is TGTGCCAGCAGTTTTTGGACAGGGTATCCCTACGAGCAGTACTTC. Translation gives CASSFWTGYPYEQYF.

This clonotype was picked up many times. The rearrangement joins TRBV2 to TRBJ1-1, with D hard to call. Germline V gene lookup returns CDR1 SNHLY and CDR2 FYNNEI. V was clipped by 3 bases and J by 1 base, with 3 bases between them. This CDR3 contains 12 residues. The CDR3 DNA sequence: TGTGCCAGCAGTGATCCGAACACTGAAGCTTTCTTT. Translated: CASSDPNTEAFF. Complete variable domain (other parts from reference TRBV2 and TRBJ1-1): EPEVTQTPSHQVTQMGQEVILRCVPISNHLYFYWYRQILGQKVEFLVSFYNNEISEKSEIFDDQFSVERPDGSNFTLKIRSTKLEDSAMYFCASSDPNTEAFFGQGTRLTVV.

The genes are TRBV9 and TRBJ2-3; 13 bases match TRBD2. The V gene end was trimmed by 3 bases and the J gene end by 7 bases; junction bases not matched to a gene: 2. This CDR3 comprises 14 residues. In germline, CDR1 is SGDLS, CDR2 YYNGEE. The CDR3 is CASSAGTSGNTQYF. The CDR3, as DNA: TGTGCCAGCAGCGCGGGGACTAGCGGGAATACGCAGTATTTT.

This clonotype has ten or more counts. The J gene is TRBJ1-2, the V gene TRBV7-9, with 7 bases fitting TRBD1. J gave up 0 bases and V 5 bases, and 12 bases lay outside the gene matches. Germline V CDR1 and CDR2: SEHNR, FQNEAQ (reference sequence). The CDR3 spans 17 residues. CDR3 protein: CASSPTPRQGSNYGYTF. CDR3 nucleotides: TGTGCCAGCAGCCCAACACCTAGACAGGGCTCTAACTATGGCTACACCTTC.

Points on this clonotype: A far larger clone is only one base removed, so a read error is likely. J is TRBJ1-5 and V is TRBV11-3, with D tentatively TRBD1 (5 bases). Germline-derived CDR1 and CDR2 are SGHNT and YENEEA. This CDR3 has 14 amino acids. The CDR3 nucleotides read TGTGCCAGCAGTCCATGGGAGGACAATCAGCCCCATCATTTT. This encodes CASSPWEDNQPHHF.

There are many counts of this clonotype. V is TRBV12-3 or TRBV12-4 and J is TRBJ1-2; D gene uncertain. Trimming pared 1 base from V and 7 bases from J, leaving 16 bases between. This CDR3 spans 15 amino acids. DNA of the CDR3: TGTGCCAGCAGTTTAGAGATGGGGTTATCGGCTGGCTACACCTTC. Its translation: CASSLEMGLSAGYTF.

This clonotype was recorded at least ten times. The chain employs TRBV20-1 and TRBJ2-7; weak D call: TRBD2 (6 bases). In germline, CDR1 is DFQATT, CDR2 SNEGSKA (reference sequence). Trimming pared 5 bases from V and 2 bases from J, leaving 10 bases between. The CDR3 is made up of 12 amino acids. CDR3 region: CSAGGFAYEQYF. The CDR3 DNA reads TGCAGTGCTGGAGGGTTCGCCTACGAGCAGTACTTC.